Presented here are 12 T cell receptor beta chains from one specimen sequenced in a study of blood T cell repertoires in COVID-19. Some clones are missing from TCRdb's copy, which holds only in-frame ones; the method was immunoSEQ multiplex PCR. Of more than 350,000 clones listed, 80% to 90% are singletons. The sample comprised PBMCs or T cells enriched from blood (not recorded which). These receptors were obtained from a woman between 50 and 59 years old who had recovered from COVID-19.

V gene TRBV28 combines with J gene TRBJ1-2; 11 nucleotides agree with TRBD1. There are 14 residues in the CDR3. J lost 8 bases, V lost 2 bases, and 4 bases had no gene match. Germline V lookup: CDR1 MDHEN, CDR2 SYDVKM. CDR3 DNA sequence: TGTGCCAGCAGTTTAGGACAGGGGGCGCGGGGCTACACCTTC. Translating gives CASSLGQGARGYTF.

CDR3 DNA: TGTGCCAGCAGTTACGGAGCAGAAACCACCGGGGAGCTGTTTTTT. It codes for CASSYGAETTGELFF. The chain combines TRBV6-5 with TRBJ2-2; no clear D. CDR3 length equals 15 residues. Germline CDR1 MNHEY, CDR2 SVGAGI. V was cut by 2 bases and J by 4 bases, with 11 bases left in between.

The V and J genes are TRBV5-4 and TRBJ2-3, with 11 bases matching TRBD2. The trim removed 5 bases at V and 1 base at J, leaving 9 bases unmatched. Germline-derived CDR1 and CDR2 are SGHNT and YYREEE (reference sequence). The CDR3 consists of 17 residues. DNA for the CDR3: TGTGCCAGCAGGTGGCTAGCGGGGGGCGGGGGCACAGATACGCAGTATTTT. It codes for CASRWLAGGGGTDTQYF.

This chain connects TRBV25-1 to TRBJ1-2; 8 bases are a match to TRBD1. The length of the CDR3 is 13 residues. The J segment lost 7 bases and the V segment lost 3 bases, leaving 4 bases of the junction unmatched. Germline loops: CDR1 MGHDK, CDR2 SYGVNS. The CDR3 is CASSDDRGGGYTF. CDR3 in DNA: TGTGCCAGCAGTGACGACAGGGGCGGTGGCTACACCTTC.

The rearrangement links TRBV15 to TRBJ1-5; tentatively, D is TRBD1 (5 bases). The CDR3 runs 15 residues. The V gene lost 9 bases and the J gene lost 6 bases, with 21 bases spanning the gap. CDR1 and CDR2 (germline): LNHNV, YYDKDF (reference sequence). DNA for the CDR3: TGTGCCACTAGGGAGGCGGGACGAGGCTCTCAGCCCCAGCATTTT. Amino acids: CATREAGRGSQPQHF.

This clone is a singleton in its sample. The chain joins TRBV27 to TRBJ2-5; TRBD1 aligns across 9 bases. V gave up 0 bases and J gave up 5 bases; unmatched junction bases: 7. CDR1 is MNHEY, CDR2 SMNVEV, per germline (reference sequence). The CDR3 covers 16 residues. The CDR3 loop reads CASSLSLGQGGETQYF. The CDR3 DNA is TGTGCCAGCAGTTTATCCCTGGGACAGGGAGGGGAGACCCAGTACTTC.

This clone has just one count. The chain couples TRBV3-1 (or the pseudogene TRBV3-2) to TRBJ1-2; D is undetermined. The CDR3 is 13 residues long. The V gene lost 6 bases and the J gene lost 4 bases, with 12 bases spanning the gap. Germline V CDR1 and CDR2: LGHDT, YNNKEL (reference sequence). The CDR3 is CASRSAGSYGYTF. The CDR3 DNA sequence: TGTGCCAGCAGATCCGCCGGGTCCTATGGCTACACCTTC.

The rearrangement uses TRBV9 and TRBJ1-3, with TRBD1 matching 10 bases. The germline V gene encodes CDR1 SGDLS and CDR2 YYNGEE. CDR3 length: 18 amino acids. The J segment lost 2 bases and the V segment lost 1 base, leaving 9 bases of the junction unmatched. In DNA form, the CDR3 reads TGTGCCAGCAGCGTAAGAGGGACAGGGGTCTACCCTGGAAACACCATATATTTT. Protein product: CASSVRGTGVYPGNTIYF. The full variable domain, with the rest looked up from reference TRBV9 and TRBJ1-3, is DSGVTQTPKHLITATGQRVTLRCSPRSGDLSVYWYQQSLDQGLQFLIQYYNGEERAKGNILERFSAQQFPDLHSELNLSSLELGDSALYFCASSVRGTGVYPGNTIYFGEGSWLTVV.

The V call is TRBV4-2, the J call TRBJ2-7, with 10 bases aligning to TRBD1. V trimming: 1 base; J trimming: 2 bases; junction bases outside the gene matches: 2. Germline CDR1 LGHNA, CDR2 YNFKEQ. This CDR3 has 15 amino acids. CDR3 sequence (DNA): TGTGCCAGCAGCCAAGGGACAGGGGGTACCTACGAGCAGTACTTC. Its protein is CASSQGTGGTYEQYF.

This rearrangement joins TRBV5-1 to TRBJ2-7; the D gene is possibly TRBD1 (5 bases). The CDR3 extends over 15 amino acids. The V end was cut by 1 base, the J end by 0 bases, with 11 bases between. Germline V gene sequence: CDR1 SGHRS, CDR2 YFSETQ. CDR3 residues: CASSLQGLSSYEQYF. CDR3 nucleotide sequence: TGCGCCAGCAGCTTGCAGGGATTGAGCTCCTACGAGCAGTACTTC.

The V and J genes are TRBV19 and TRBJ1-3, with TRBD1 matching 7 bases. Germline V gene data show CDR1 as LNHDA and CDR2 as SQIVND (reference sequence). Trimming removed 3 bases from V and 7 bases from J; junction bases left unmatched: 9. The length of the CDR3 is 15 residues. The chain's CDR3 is CASSIKEGAWNTIYF. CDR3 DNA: TGTGCCAGTAGTATTAAGGAGGGGGCATGGAACACCATATATTTT.

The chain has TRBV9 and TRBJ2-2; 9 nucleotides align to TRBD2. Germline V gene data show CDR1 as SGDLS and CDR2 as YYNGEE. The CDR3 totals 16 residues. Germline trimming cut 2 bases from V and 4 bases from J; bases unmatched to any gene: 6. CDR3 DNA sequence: TGTGCCAGCAGCGTCGTAGCGGGGGTAGGCACCGGGGAGCTGTTTTTT. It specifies CASSVVAGVGTGELFF.